This T cell receptor beta chain was recorded in a study of cytomegalovirus exposure and HLA in healthy donors. Study-level results: In a later analysis, a missense DCLRE1C variant was linked to TCR beta V- and J-gene trimming. Relative to equally common others, HLA-associated TCR beta chains showed greater clonal expansion in a later analysis. In an earlier analysis, about 90% or about 30%: the productive usage of most TCR beta V segments.

As concerns this clone: The antigen remains undetermined.

V lost 6 bases to trimming and J lost 3 bases, with 8 bases between them. Germline CDR1 and CDR2: DFQATT and SNEGSKA (reference sequence). The CDR3 consists of 11 residues. The study ran its PCR with 60 Vbeta and 13 Jbeta primers. Data came from immunoSEQ multiplex PCR; TCRdb stores just in-frame clones and leaves some out. Among 90,000 to 140,000 clones listed, approximately 70% were seen once. V and J are TRBV20-1 and TRBJ1-1; no clear D gene. The source is a man between 25 and 39 years old in good health and CMV-seronegative. The sample taken for sequencing was PBMCs. CDR3 DNA sequence: TGCAGTGCCCCGGTGGACACTGAAGCTTTCTTT. Translated: CSAPVDTEAFF.